These 21 T cell receptor beta chains originate from one sample sequenced in a study of cytomegalovirus exposure and HLA in healthy donors. The PCR contained 60 Vbeta and 13 Jbeta primers. Produced via immunoSEQ multiplex PCR; TCRdb's table is partial and in-frame only. The repertoire holds 120,000 or so clones, with about 80% as singletons. Sequenced sample: PBMCs. Every receptor here comes from a man between 25 and 39 years old in good health and CMV-seronegative.

This clone was seen a handful of times. The chain carries TRBV6-1 and TRBJ1-4; D is ambiguous. Germline lookup yields CDR1 MNHNS and CDR2 SASEGT. V lost 2 bases to trimming and J lost 3 bases, with 10 bases between them. The CDR3 totals 15 residues. CDR3 amino acids: CASSEYLASNEKLFF. In nucleotides, the CDR3 is TGTGCCAGCAGTGAATACCTGGCCTCTAATGAAAAACTGTTTTTT.

The CDR3 here is CASSVGLAGISGNTIYF. The CDR3 DNA follows: TGTGCCAGCAGCGTCGGATTAGCGGGAATCTCTGGAAACACCATATATTTT. This chain links TRBV9 with TRBJ1-3; D gene uncertain. Germline V CDR1 and CDR2: SGDLS, YYNGEE. The CDR3 is 17 amino acids. V shed 2 bases and J shed 0 bases, with 15 bases lying between them.

The sample holds a few counts of this clone. J is TRBJ1-3 and V is TRBV6-1, with TRBD1 matching 7 bases. Germline CDR1 MNHNS, CDR2 SASEGT. CDR3 length: 14 amino acids. Unmatched junction bases numbered 1, after V lost 3 bases and J lost 2 bases. The CDR3 DNA reads TGTGCCAGCAGTGAGGGGACAGCTGGAAACACCATATATTTT. This translates into CASSEGTAGNTIYF.

The V gene is TRBV7-2, the J gene TRBJ2-7; TRBD2 agrees at 8 bases. The length of the CDR3 is 15 residues. V dropped 2 bases and J dropped 4; count of bases not matched to a gene: 7. The germline CDR1 and CDR2 sequences are SGHTA and FQGNSA. CDR3 residues: CASSLRSGGLYEQYF. CDR3 DNA sequence: TGTGCCAGCAGCTTAAGGTCGGGAGGGCTTTACGAGCAGTACTTC.

This clone showed up just once. V gene TRBV28 combines with J gene TRBJ1-1; D uncertain. The length of the CDR3 is 13 residues. Germline V gene lookup returns CDR1 MDHEN and CDR2 SYDVKM. Trimming cost V 7 bases and J 1 base, with 10 bases left between them. The CDR3 loop reads CASKRRENTEAFF. DNA for the CDR3: TGTGCCAGCAAGCGCAGAGAGAACACTGAAGCTTTCTTT.

The V call is TRBV5-6, the J call TRBJ1-5; TRBD1 aligns across 7 bases. Germline V gene data show CDR1 as SGHDT and CDR2 as YYEEEE. This CDR3 contains 17 residues. After removal of 0 bases from V and 3 bases from J, the junction contained 9 bases not matched to a gene. This CDR3 reads CASSLAWDRASNQPQHF. In DNA form, the CDR3 reads TGTGCCAGCAGCTTGGCTTGGGACAGAGCTTCCAATCAGCCCCAGCATTTT.

The V call is TRBV7-9, the J call TRBJ2-7; 8 bases fit TRBD2. CDR1 SEHNR and CDR2 FQNEAQ come from the germline V gene (reference sequence). Trimming at V came to 4 bases and at J to 4 bases, leaving 6 bases not matched to a gene. The CDR3 runs 14 residues. CDR3 sequence reads: CASSSRLAPYEQYF. In DNA, the CDR3 is TGTGCCAGCAGCTCAAGACTAGCGCCATACGAGCAGTACTTC.

The genes are TRBV29-1 and TRBJ2-7; maybe TRBD1 (6 bases). V was clipped by 7 bases and J by 2 bases, with 12 bases between them. This CDR3 is built from 12 residues. Germline CDR1 SQVTM, CDR2 ANQGSEA. The CDR3 sequence: CSARQETYEQYF. In nucleotides, the CDR3 is TGCAGCGCGAGACAGGAGACCTACGAGCAGTACTTC.

This chain uses TRBV28 with TRBJ2-7; D is possibly TRBD2 (5 bases). Trimming removed 5 bases from V and 2 bases from J, with 10 bases in between. The CDR3 loop spans 13 amino acids. In germline, CDR1 is MDHEN, CDR2 SYDVKM. CDR3 residues: CASSAYGAYEQYF. DNA of the CDR3: TGTGCCAGCAGTGCTTACGGGGCCTACGAGCAGTACTTC.

V and J are TRBV11-2 and TRBJ1-3; D possibly corresponds to TRBD1 (5 bases). Germline CDR1 reads SGHAT; CDR2 reads FQNNGV. Trimming took off 1 base at V and 3 bases at J, with 10 bases between the two ends. CDR3 length: 15 amino acids. CDR3 sequence (DNA): TGTGCCAGCAGCTTAGCTGGGGCAATTGGAAACACCATATATTTT. Its translation is CASSLAGAIGNTIYF.

The J gene is TRBJ1-1, the V gene TRBV5-1; TRBD1 is a possible D gene (6 bases). V was clipped by 5 bases and J by 1 base, with 9 bases between them. CDR3 length equals 13 residues. The germline V gene encodes CDR1 SGHRS and CDR2 YFSETQ. CDR3 protein: CASRQGENTEAFF. CDR3 DNA sequence: TGCGCCAGCAGACAGGGCGAGAACACTGAAGCTTTCTTT.

This chain connects TRBV25-1 to TRBJ2-1; D might be TRBD2 (7 bases). The germline CDR1 and CDR2 sequences are MGHDK and SYGVNS. Trimming removed 1 base at V and 7 bases at J, with 23 bases between. This CDR3 region has 18 residues. The CDR3 DNA reads TGTGCCAGCAGTGAATTGAACCTTAGGGCCAAGGGGGGGAATGAGCAGTTCTTC. Encoded protein: CASSELNLRAKGGNEQFF.

The chain has TRBV10-2 and TRBJ1-5, with 8 bases fitting TRBD1. The V segment lost 2 bases and the J segment 7 bases; nucleotides outside the gene matches: 7. This CDR3 comprises 15 residues. Germline CDR1 is WSHSY and CDR2 is SAAADI. CDR3 region: CASSERTGFSQPQHF. The CDR3 DNA sequence: TGCGCCAGCAGTGAGAGGACAGGGTTTAGCCAGCCCCAGCATTTT.

This clone was observed once. Sequence at one end of the junction differs from germline and may be a read error. V usage is TRBV6-5 and J usage is TRBJ2-7; 7 nucleotides match TRBD1. The length of the CDR3 is 13 residues. The germline V gene encodes CDR1 MNHEY and CDR2 SVGAGI. Here the CDR3 DNA reads TGTGCCAGCAGAGGACAGGAGCTGTACGTGCAGTACTTC. Amino acid sequence: CASRGQELYVQYF.

The rearrangement joins TRBV9 to TRBJ2-5; 7 bases align to TRBD1. This CDR3 region has 15 residues. The germline V gene encodes CDR1 SGDLS and CDR2 YYNGEE. The V and J ends lost 0 bases and 3 bases, in that order; junction bases with no gene match: 5. CDR3 protein: CASSVEGAGEETQYF. The CDR3 DNA reads TGTGCCAGCAGCGTAGAGGGGGCTGGAGAAGAGACCCAGTACTTC. Full variable domain (outside the CDR3, taken from reference TRBV9 and TRBJ2-5): DSGVTQTPKHLITATGQRVTLRCSPRSGDLSVYWYQQSLDQGLQFLIQYYNGEERAKGNILERFSAQQFPDLHSELNLSSLELGDSALYFCASSVEGAGEETQYFGPGTRLLVL.

This chain links TRBV9 with TRBJ2-7; TRBD1 matches 8 bases. There are 17 residues in the CDR3. Trimming cost V 4 bases and J 0 bases; bases outside gene matches: 12. The germline V gene has CDR1 SGDLS and CDR2 YYNGEE. The CDR3 protein is CASSPGAGTGDSYEQYF. CDR3 nucleotides: TGTGCCAGCAGCCCAGGTGCCGGGACAGGCGACTCCTACGAGCAGTACTTC.

A remark on this clone: Mismatch with germline at one junction end may stem from a read error. This chain links TRBV19 with TRBJ1-5; no clear D. CDR3 length: 14 amino acids. CDR1 is LNHDA and CDR2 is SQIVND in the germline V gene (reference sequence). CDR3 sequence reads: CASTSSRSNQPQNF. The CDR3 DNA is TGTGCCAGTACTTCATCAAGGAGCAATCAGCCCCAGAATTTT.

The chain combines TRBV7-9 with TRBJ1-4, with a possible D match to TRBD1 (5 bases). This CDR3 region has 14 residues. The V gene's germline CDR1 is SEHNR and CDR2 FQNEAQ (reference sequence). Trimming left V 3 bases short and J 4 bases short, with 9 bases between. CDR3 in DNA: TGTGCCAGCAGCTTCGGGGGGATTAATGAAAAACTGTTTTTT. Encoded protein: CASSFGGINEKLFF.

The table lists this clone with a few counts. The gene calls are TRBV18 and TRBJ1-5; 12 bases are shared with TRBD1. Germline V gene sequence: CDR1 KGHSH, CDR2 LQKENI. This CDR3 comprises 18 residues. After removal of 0 bases from V and 8 bases from J, the junction contained 11 bases not matched to a gene. The CDR3 sequence: CASSPPLGTGGLSKPQHF. CDR3 DNA: TGTGCCAGCTCACCACCTTTAGGGACAGGGGGCCTTAGTAAGCCCCAGCATTTT.

The gene calls are TRBV27 and TRBJ2-1, with 7 positions matching TRBD2. Germline values: CDR1 MNHEY, CDR2 SMNVEV (reference sequence). The CDR3 loop spans 16 amino acids. Trimming took 5 bases from V and 0 from J; bases not matched to a gene: 7. CDR3 protein: CASSLLAASSYNEQFF. The CDR3, as DNA: TGTGCCAGCAGTCTTCTAGCGGCGAGCTCCTACAATGAGCAGTTCTTC.

This clone has only a few counts. J is TRBJ1-4 and V is TRBV5-1; D not certain. Germline CDR1 reads SGHRS; CDR2 reads YFSETQ. This CDR3 comprises 16 residues. Trimming removed 0 bases from V and 0 bases from J, with 9 bases in between. The CDR3 DNA sequence: TGCGCCAGCAGCTTGGCCCCTACAGCAACTAATGAAAAACTGTTTTTT. As protein: CASSLAPTATNEKLFF.